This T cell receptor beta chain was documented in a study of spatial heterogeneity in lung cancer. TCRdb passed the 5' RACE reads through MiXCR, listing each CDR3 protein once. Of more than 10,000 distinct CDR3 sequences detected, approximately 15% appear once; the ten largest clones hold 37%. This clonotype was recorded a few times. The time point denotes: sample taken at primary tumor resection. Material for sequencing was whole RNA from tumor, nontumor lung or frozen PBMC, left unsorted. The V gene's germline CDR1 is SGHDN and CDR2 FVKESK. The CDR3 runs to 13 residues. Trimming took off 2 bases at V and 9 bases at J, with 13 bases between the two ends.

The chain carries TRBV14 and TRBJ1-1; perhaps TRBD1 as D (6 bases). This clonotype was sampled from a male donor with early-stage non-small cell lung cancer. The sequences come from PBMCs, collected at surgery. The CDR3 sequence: CASSQSRGQKAFF. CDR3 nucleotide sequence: TGTGCCAGCAGCCAAAGCAGGGGACAAAAAGCTTTCTTT. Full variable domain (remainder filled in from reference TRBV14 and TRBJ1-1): EAGVTQFPSHSVIEKGQTVTLRCDPISGHDNLYWYRRVMGKEIKFLLHFVKESKQDESGMPNNRFLAERTGGTYSTLKVQPAELEDSGVYFCASSQSRGQKAFFGQGTRLTVV.